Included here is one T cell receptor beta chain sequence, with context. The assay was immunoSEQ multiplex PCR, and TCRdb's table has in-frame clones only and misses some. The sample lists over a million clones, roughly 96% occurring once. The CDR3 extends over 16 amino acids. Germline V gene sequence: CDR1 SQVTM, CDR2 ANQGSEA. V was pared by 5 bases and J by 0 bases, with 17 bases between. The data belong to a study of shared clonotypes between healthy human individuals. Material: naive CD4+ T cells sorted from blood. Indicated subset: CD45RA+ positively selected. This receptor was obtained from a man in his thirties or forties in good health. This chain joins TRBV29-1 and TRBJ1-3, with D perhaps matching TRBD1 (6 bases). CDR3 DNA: TGCAGCGTTTGGCAAGAGACAGGAAACTCTGGAAACACCATATATTTT. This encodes CSVWQETGNSGNTIYF.